Given below is one T cell receptor (beta chain) in context. The antigen is not known. The source of the sample is a study of identical twins. Study outcomes and limitations: Out-of-frame sharing of TCR alpha in monozygotic twins was underestimated by models. With abundant cord blood beta clonotypes, insertions were fewer; memory repertoires showed no such pattern. Excess sharing by twins proved weaker in beta out-of-frame sequences.

This CDR3 is 17 amino acids long. The germline CDR1 and CDR2 sequences are MNHEY and SMNVEV (reference sequence). V shed 8 bases, J shed 3 bases, and the junction held 16 bases outside the gene matches. TCRdb called the 5' RACE reads again in MiXCR, with one record for every CDR3 protein. Counted here are a few hundred thousand distinct CDR3 sequences, about 16% occurring once; the ten biggest clones make up roughly 0.42%. This sample was also put to use in a study of yellow fever vaccine responses in identical twins.

This sequence was found in a woman aged 18-30 years in good health. The sequencing input was CD4+ T cells sorted from blood. The J gene is TRBJ1-2, the V gene TRBV27; 9 bases line up with TRBD1. CDR3 in DNA: TGTGCCAGCGGACGGATCGGTTCCGGGACAGGGTACTATGGCTACACCTTC. Its translation is CASGRIGSGTGYYGYTF.